The clone carrying this T cell receptor (beta chain) has a handful of counts. The data belong to a study of regulatory T cells in long-lasting Graves disease. Sample time point: newly diagnosed GD, antithyroid drugs for less than 3 months. With RNA extracted from PBMCs as input, the TCR library was made. The authors built TCR beta libraries using iRepertoire HTBI primers and Arm-PCR of CDR3 regions. MiXCR, run by TCRdb on the multiplex PCR reads, gives a single entry per CDR3 protein. The sample holds roughly 350,000 distinct CDR3 sequences; over 15% are singletons and the top ten take 25% to 30%. The data were also submitted as part of a second study, on T cells in Graves' hyperthyroidism and ophthalmopathy.

The sequence was obtained from a man in his forties with Graves disease. The specimen comprised peripheral blood mononuclear cells (PBMCs), sampled at new diagnosis, from a patient treated with antithyroid drugs.

The chain's CDR3 is CASSQVDSKNIQYF. Written as DNA, the CDR3 is TGCGCCAGCAGCCAAGTCGACTCCAAAAACATTCAGTACTTC. The gene calls are TRBV4-1 and TRBJ2-4; D remains unclear. Trimming shortened V by 1 base and J by 2 bases, and 6 bases separated the two germline ends. The CDR3 sequence is 14 residues long. Germline assignment: CDR1 MGHRA and CDR2 YSYEKL.